This TCR beta chain came from a study of CD8+CD57+ T cells in acquired aplastic anemia. Study at large: CD4+ and CD8+ cells, once sorted, gave DNA averaging approximately 3.4 ug.

Both TCR beta VDJ combination and CDR3 sequence profiling were carried out. Genomic DNA was the template for this profiling. From the reads, TCRdb called clonotypes with MiXCR, one entry per CDR3 protein. The table lists about 200,000 distinct CDR3 sequences, more than 55% of them singletons. V gave up 4 bases and J gave up 7 bases; unmatched junction bases: 4. Germline CDR1 is SGHTA and CDR2 is FQGTGA. The CDR3 loop spans 14 amino acids. Patients chosen for sequencing had CD8+CD57+ cells that had expanded, as shown by flow cytometry. Blood sampling was performed on the patients, and none of them had received therapy by then. Study findings and constraints: CD8+ Simpson's diversity in patients was not significantly different from that in controls.

With regard to this clonotype: What it binds is not known.

This receptor was obtained from a human donor with aplastic anemia. Sequencing was carried out using sorted CD4+, CD8+, or CD8+CD57+ T cells (not recorded which) from PBMCs. The V call is TRBV7-3, the J call TRBJ2-2; 9 nucleotides match TRBD1. CDR3 residues: CASSSQGANGELFF. Written as DNA, the CDR3 is TGTGCCAGCAGCTCACAGGGGGCGAACGGGGAGCTGTTTTTT. The entire variable domain, with the rest obtained from reference TRBV7-3 and TRBJ2-2, is as follows: GAGVSQTPSNKVTEKGKYVELRCDPISGHTALYWYRQSLGQGPEFLIYFQGTGAADDSGLPNDRFFAVRPEGSVSTLKIQRTERGDSAVYLCASSSQGANGELFFGEGSRLTVL.